This is a list of T cell receptor beta chains from one sample in a study of beta chain features in type 1 diabetes. The data were produced by immunoSEQ multiplex PCR, yet TCRdb's version contains in-frame clones alone and is incomplete. Of hundreds of thousands of clones listed, roughly 13% were seen once; the top ten hold approximately 0.021%. Sequencing was done on a sample of naive CD4+ T cells from blood. The receptors here all came from a man aged 18 to 30 with type 1 diabetes. The CDR3 runs from the conserved cysteine through the conserved F or W. Each record gives: clone size, J gene, D gene, V gene, CDR3 protein, CDR3 DNA. A D gene is named only where the DNA matches it firmly. Some rows have no size entry. The others give once, few or many, or a class for an expanded clone.

>-|TRBJ1-1|-|TRBV29-1
CSVERRLNTEAFF
TGCAGCGTTGAAAGAAGACTGAACACTGAAGCTTTCTTT
>-|TRBJ1-2|-|TRBV29-1
CSVRQDLAYGYTF
TGCAGCGTTCGACAGGATTTAGCCTATGGCTACACCTTC
>few|TRBJ2-5|-|TRBV5-1
CASSLGGPQETQYF
TGCGCCAGCAGCTTAGGGGGACCCCAAGAGACCCAGTACTTC
>-|TRBJ1-2|-|TRBV9
CASSADRFFGYTF
TGTGCCAGCAGCGCCGACAGGTTCTTTGGCTACACCTTC
>few|TRBJ1-2|-|TRBV27
CASSSGRGNHYGYTF
TGTGCCAGCAGTTCCGGTAGGGGCAACCACTATGGCTACACCTTC
>few|TRBJ1-2|-|TRBV6-5
CASRPLVTGTSGYTF
TGTGCCAGCAGACCTCTCGTTACCGGGACGAGCGGCTACACCTTC
>-|TRBJ2-3|TRBD2|TRBV7-9
CASSPGLAGGSDTQYF
TGTGCCAGCAGCCCCGGACTAGCGGGGGGAAGCGATACGCAGTATTTT
>-|TRBJ2-3|-|TRBV30
CAWSYAGDSTDTQYF
TGTGCCTGGAGTTACGCGGGGGACAGTACAGATACGCAGTATTTT
>few|TRBJ2-1|-|TRBV7-2
CASSVTGAEQFF
TGTGCCAGCAGCGTCACGGGGGCTGAGCAGTTCTTC
>-|TRBJ1-1|-|TRBV2
CASSELGAFF
TGTGCCAGCAGTGAATTAGGAGCTTTCTTT
>-|TRBJ2-5|-|TRBV27
CASSLGSGAWETQYF
TGTGCCAGCAGTTTAGGATCAGGGGCATGGGAGACCCAGTACTTC
>few|TRBJ1-4|-|TRBV5-5
CASARQDNEKLFF
TGTGCCAGCGCCCGACAGGATAATGAAAAACTGTTTTTT
>few|TRBJ2-7|TRBD2|TRBV6-5
CASSLGLAQAYEQYF
TGTGCCAGCAGCCTGGGACTAGCGCAAGCCTACGAGCAGTACTTC
>few|TRBJ2-5|-|TRBV4-1
CASSRARGARETQYF
TGCGCCAGCAGCCGAGCAAGGGGCGCGCGGGAGACCCAGTACTTC
>-|TRBJ1-5|-|TRBV6-1
CASSEWGLNQPQHF
TGTGCCAGCAGTGAATGGGGGTTGAATCAGCCCCAGCATTTT
>once|TRBJ1-5|TRBD1|TRBV28
CASRGLGGYSNQPQHF
TGTGCCAGCAGAGGGTTAGGGGGCTATAGCAATCAGCCCCAGCATTTT
>few|TRBJ2-1|TRBD1|TRBV11-2
CASSPSRTGYNEQFF
TGTGCCAGCAGCCCAAGCCGGACAGGATACAATGAGCAGTTCTTC
>-|TRBJ2-7|-|TRBV5-1
CASSLGPTFDEQYF
TGCGCCAGCAGCTTGGGGCCGACCTTCGACGAGCAGTACTTC
>few|TRBJ2-1|TRBD2|TRBV2
CASSATSGDDEQFF
TGTGCCAGCAGTGCGACTAGCGGGGACGATGAGCAGTTCTTC
>few|TRBJ2-7|TRBD1|TRBV27
CASSFSDRGFYEQYF
TGTGCCAGCAGCTTCTCGGACAGGGGGTTTTACGAGCAGTACTTC
>-|TRBJ1-1|-|TRBV7-9
CASSFHQTNTEAFF
TGTGCCAGCAGCTTCCACCAGACGAACACTGAAGCTTTCTTT
>-|TRBJ1-2|-|TRBV29-1
CSVEEPTRGYTF
TGCAGCGTTGAAGAGCCGACTAGGGGCTACACCTTC
>few|TRBJ2-3|-|TRBV14
CASSHPPSNTDTQYF
TGTGCCAGCAGCCATCCTCCATCAAACACAGATACGCAGTATTTT
>-|TRBJ2-1|-|TRBV5-1
CASSLGQGGGNEQFF
TGCGCCAGCAGCCTTGGACAGGGCGGGGGCAATGAGCAGTTCTTC
>-|TRBJ1-2|TRBD1|TRBV27
CASSPGQGGYGYTF
TGTGCCAGCAGTCCCGGACAGGGAGGCTATGGCTACACCTTC
>-|TRBJ2-2|-|TRBV6-6
CASSPSSVNTGELFF
TGTGCCAGCAGTCCTTCGTCGGTGAACACCGGGGAGCTGTTTTTT
>few|TRBJ2-3|TRBD1|TRBV30
CAWSPRDRTSTDTQYF
TGTGCCTGGAGTCCGAGGGACAGGACTAGCACAGATACGCAGTATTTT
>few|TRBJ1-4|-|TRBV28
CASSSTGPSEKLFF
TGTGCCAGCAGCTCCACGGGGCCGAGTGAAAAACTGTTTTTT
>few|TRBJ1-1|-|TRBV10-3
CAISESPGNTEAFF
TGTGCCATCAGTGAGTCTCCAGGGAACACTGAAGCTTTCTTT
>few|TRBJ2-2|-|TRBV27
CASFQWGTGELFF
TGTGCCAGCTTTCAGTGGGGCACCGGGGAGCTGTTTTTT
>-|TRBJ1-4|-|TRBV30
CAWSVLMRGGPLFF
TGTGCCTGGAGTGTACTTATGCGAGGGGGGCCACTGTTTTTT
>few|TRBJ2-7|-|TRBV30
CAGRGPGTEQYF
TGTGCTGGACGGGGACCGGGAACGGAGCAGTACTTC
>-|TRBJ2-3|TRBD1|TRBV28
CASSRTGKRTDTQYF
TGTGCCAGCAGCCGGACAGGGAAAAGGACAGATACGCAGTATTTT
>-|TRBJ1-5|-|TRBV5-6
CASSLGASNQPQHF
TGTGCCAGCAGCTTGGGGGCTAGCAATCAGCCCCAGCATTTT
>-|TRBJ2-1|-|TRBV6-5
CASRPTESSYNEQFF
TGTGCCAGCAGACCCACAGAGAGCTCCTACAATGAGCAGTTCTTC
>-|TRBJ2-1|-|TRBV4-2
CASSLNWGSYNEQFF
TGTGCCAGCAGCCTTAATTGGGGCTCCTACAATGAGCAGTTCTTC
>-|TRBJ1-1|-|TRBV5-1
CASSIGTNAQNTEAFF
TGCGCCAGCAGCATTGGGACAAATGCCCAGAACACTGAAGCTTTCTTT
>-|TRBJ2-6|-|TRBV30
CAWGQGGSGANVLTF
TGTGCCTGGGGACAGGGAGGGTCTGGGGCCAACGTCCTGACTTTC
>few|TRBJ1-6|-|TRBV27
CASSFGGPSTYNSPLHF
TGTGCCAGCAGTTTTGGGGGCCCGTCTACCTATAATTCACCCCTCCACTTT
>-|TRBJ1-1|-|TRBV30
CAWSVGGTEAFF
TGTGCCTGGAGTGTTGGGGGGACTGAAGCTTTCTTT
>-|TRBJ1-1|TRBD1|TRBV5-1
CASSLMAATGLNTEAFF
TGCGCCAGCAGCTTGATGGCGGCGACAGGGCTCAACACTGAAGCTTTCTTT
>-|TRBJ2-5|-|TRBV18
CASSPPSPETQYF
TGTGCCAGCTCACCACCCTCTCCAGAGACCCAGTACTTC
>-|TRBJ2-3|-|TRBV5-1
CASTSTYTDTQYF
TGCGCCAGCACATCAACCTACACAGATACGCAGTATTTT
>-|TRBJ1-5|TRBD1|TRBV16
CASSQQGAHQPQHF
TGTGCCAGCAGCCAACAGGGGGCACATCAGCCCCAGCATTTT
>-|TRBJ1-6|-|TRBV30
CAWSVKWGGSPLHF
TGTGCCTGGAGTGTAAAATGGGGGGGTTCACCCCTCCACTTT
>few|TRBJ2-2|-|TRBV6-1
CASSGRAGTGELFF
TGTGCCAGCAGTGGCAGGGCTGGCACCGGGGAGCTGTTTTTT